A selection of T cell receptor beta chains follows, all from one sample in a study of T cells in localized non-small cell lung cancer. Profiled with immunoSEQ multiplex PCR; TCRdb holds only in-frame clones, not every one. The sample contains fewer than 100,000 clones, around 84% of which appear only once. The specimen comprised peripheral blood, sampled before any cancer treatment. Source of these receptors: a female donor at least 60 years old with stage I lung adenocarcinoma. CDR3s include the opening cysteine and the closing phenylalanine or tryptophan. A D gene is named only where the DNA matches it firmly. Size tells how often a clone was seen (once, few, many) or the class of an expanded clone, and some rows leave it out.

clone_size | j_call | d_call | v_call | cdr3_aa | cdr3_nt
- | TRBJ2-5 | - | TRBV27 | CASSLDGALSVETQYF | TGTGCCAGCAGTTTAGATGGGGCACTTTCAGTTGAGACCCAGTACTTC
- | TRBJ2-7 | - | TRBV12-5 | CASGLAPYEQYF | TGTGCTAGTGGTTTGGCTCCGTACGAGCAGTACTTC
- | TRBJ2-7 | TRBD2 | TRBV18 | CASSPLRLAGGGTEQYF | TGTGCCAGCTCACCATTGAGACTAGCGGGAGGAGGGACCGAGCAGTACTTC
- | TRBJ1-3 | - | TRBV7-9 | CASSLLRGPGNTIYF | TGTGCCAGCAGCTTATTAAGGGGACCTGGAAACACCATATATTTT
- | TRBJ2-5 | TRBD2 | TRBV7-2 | CASSYSGSELETQYF | TGTGCCAGCAGTTACAGCGGGAGCGAACTGGAGACCCAGTACTTC
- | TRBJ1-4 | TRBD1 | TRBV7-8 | CASSFGTVATNEKLFF | TGTGCCAGCAGCTTCGGGACAGTTGCAACTAATGAAAAACTGTTTTTT
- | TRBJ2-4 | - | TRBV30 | CAWTTGWVQYF | TGTGCCTGGACCACGGGTTGGGTTCAGTACTTC
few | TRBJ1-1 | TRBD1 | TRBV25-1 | CASSELGQGDTEAFF | TGTGCCAGCAGTGAATTGGGACAGGGGGACACTGAAGCTTTCTTT
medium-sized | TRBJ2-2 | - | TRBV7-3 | CASSQGQNTGELFF | TGTGCCAGCAGCCAGGGACAGAACACCGGGGAGCTGTTTTTT
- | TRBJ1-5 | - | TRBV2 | CASTPIYSNQPQHF | TGTGCCAGCACGCCTATCTATAGCAATCAGCCCCAGCATTTT
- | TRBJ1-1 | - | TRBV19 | CASSMRGQGNTEAFF | TGTGCCAGTAGTATGCGCGGTCAGGGGAACACTGAAGCTTTCTTT
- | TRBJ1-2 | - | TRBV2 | CASSEEQFLVANYGYTF | TGTGCCAGCAGTGAAGAGCAGTTTTTAGTGGCTAACTATGGCTACACCTTC
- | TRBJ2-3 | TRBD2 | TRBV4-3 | CASSQGGRASGRNTQYF | TGCGCCAGCAGCCAAGGGGGTAGGGCTAGCGGGAGAAATACGCAGTATTTT
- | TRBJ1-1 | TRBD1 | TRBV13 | CASSLTGVEAFF | TGTGCCAGCAGCTTAACAGGGGTGGAAGCTTTCTTT
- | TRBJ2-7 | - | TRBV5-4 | CASSLKDLPYEQYF | TGTGCCAGCAGCTTGAAAGATCTTCCCTACGAGCAGTACTTC
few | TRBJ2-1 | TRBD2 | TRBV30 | CAFRGGQNEQFF | TGTGCCTTTCGGGGGGGCCAAAATGAGCAGTTCTTC
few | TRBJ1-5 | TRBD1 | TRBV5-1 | CASSLEGTGGDQPQHF | TGCGCCAGCAGCTTGGAGGGGACAGGGGGGGATCAGCCCCAGCATTTT
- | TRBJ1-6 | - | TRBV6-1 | CASSETGINSPLHF | TGTGCCAGCAGTGAAACGGGGATTAATTCACCCCTCCACTTT
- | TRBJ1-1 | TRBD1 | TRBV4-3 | CASSQERGLQAFF | TGCGCCAGCAGCCAAGAAAGGGGGCTCCAAGCTTTCTTT
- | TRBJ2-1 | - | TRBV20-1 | CSARDSLRQFF | TGCAGTGCCCGTGACAGCTTGAGGCAGTTCTTC